One sample yielded the 2 T cell receptor beta chains listed below, sequenced in a study of Ad26.COV2.S vaccination and SARS-CoV-2 variants. Regarding treatment: some 20 received Ad26.COV2.S at low or high dose, single or two shots; a few received placebo; per-sample allocation not given. Sampling was performed 63 days after the first vaccine or placebo injection. Using immunoSEQ multiplex PCR, the repertoire was profiled, and TCRdb retains in-frame clones only, with some absent. The sample has around 420,000 clones, more than 75% seen once. Sequenced material: peripheral blood, taken in a trial of Ad26.COV2.S vaccine versus placebo. Source of these receptors: a person aged 18-60 years who received the Ad26.COV2.S COVID-19 vaccine or a placebo.

The rearrangement uses TRBV6-5 and TRBJ1-1; TRBD1 might be the D (6 bases). V was cut by 5 bases and J by 4 bases, with 14 bases left in between. CDR3 length: 14 residues. CDR1 and CDR2 from the germline V gene are MNHEY and SVGAGI. DNA for the CDR3: TGTGCCAGCAGTCGCAGGGGTAGGGTCACTGAAGCTTTCTTT. It specifies CASSRRGRVTEAFF.

The genes are TRBV5-4 and TRBJ2-7, with 8 bases matching TRBD1. The CDR3 has 15 amino acids. CDR1 is SGHNT and CDR2 is YYREEE in the germline V gene (reference sequence). Trimming took 3 bases from V and 3 from J; bases not matched to a gene: 8. CDR3 coding DNA: TGTGCCAGCAGCTCCTCGACAGGGGCCCACTACGAGCAGTACTTC. Translation: CASSSSTGAHYEQYF. The complete variable domain, with remaining parts taken from reference TRBV5-4 and TRBJ2-7, reads ETGVTQSPTHLIKTRGQQVTLRCSSQSGHNTVSWYQQALGQGPQFIFQYYREEENGRGNFPPRFSGLQFPNYSSELNVNALELDDSALYLCASSSSTGAHYEQYFGPGTRLTVT.